Listed below are T cell receptor beta chains from one sample, sequenced in a study of T cell changes during pregnancy in multiple sclerosis. Repertoires were generated with immunoSEQ multiplex PCR, while TCRdb's copy carries only in-frame clones and drops some. The sample lists some 70,000 clones; roughly 92% were seen once. Sequencing was performed on CD8+ T cells from peripheral blood mononuclear cells, taken in the third trimester of pregnancy. Receptor source: a female donor in good health, enrolled as a control in a pregnancy study. CDR3s include the opening cysteine and the closing phenylalanine or tryptophan. Each record gives: clone size, J gene, V gene, CDR3 protein. Size values are once, few and many counts, or a class for expanded clones, and some rows have none.

>-|TRBJ2-1|TRBV7-9
CASSLRPGLDFF
>-|TRBJ1-2|TRBV7-9
CASSPSREGFDGYTF
>-|TRBJ2-2|TRBV6-4
CASSELTDTGELFF
>-|TRBJ1-3|TRBV9
CASSVSSPGTGNTIYF
>-|TRBJ1-6|TRBV27
CASSLVVRQGAFNSPLHF
>-|-|TRBV18
CASSPDSTYEQYF
>-|TRBJ2-2|TRBV9
CASSVERDRVFGRETGELFF
>-|TRBJ2-4|TRBV4-3
CASSPGGGSENIQYF
>-|TRBJ2-1|TRBV4-1
CASSQERGGLNEQFF
>-|TRBJ2-2|TRBV7-2
CASSGRNGELFF
>few|TRBJ1-3|TRBV9
CASSVGEGYSGNTIYF
>-|TRBJ2-6|TRBV5-4
CASSPGQGARSGANVLTF
>-|TRBJ2-7|TRBV5-1
CASSSGDRGTAKPHEQYF
>-|TRBJ1-2|TRBV9
CASSHGQQGNYGYTF
>-|TRBJ1-4|TRBV6-5
CASADRGAANEKLFF
>-|TRBJ1-6|TRBV4-3
CASSQELTGSSYNSPLHF
>-|TRBJ1-2|TRBV29-1
CSVEGQGATNYGYTF
>-|TRBJ2-1|TRBV7-3
CASSSKPGQPNNEQFF
>-|TRBJ2-3|TRBV5-1
CASRTRGLTDTQYF
>-|TRBJ2-5|TRBV7-8
CASSYLGGQETQYF
>-|TRBJ2-3|TRBV9
CASSFSGGASDTQYF
>-|TRBJ2-1|TRBV27
CASSFGPYNEQFF
>once|TRBJ2-7|TRBV11-2
CASSYSGGRYEQYF
>-|TRBJ2-1|TRBV6-4
CASRGGGASGEQFF
>-|TRBJ2-5|TRBV27
CASSERGGETQYF
>-|TRBJ2-3|TRBV11-1
CASSLTRGTDTQYF
>-|TRBJ1-6|TRBV25-1
CASSADRDDNSPLHF
>-|TRBJ2-5|TRBV9
CASSVGSVQETQYF
>-|TRBJ2-3|TRBV7-9
CASSHAGVAGETDTQYF
>-|TRBJ2-1|TRBV7-2
CASSLVGLAGENSYNEQFF
>-|TRBJ2-1|TRBV6-5
CASSYSRLAYYNEQFF
>-|TRBJ1-3|TRBV7-6
CASSADRTPTGNTIYF
>-|TRBJ2-7|TRBV6-6
CASTEGDRGPGEQYF
>-|TRBJ2-7|TRBV27
CASSATSGEQYF
>-|TRBJ2-1|TRBV10-3
CAISEAVDYNEQFF
>-|TRBJ2-5|TRBV27
CASSPRTGAMQETQYF
>few|TRBJ2-1|TRBV4-2
CASSQDPASGGNEQFF
>-|TRBJ2-7|TRBV19
CASSTRDRGPEQYF
>-|TRBJ2-7|TRBV25-1
CASSERGQGYEQYF
>few|TRBJ2-1|TRBV7-9
CASTGHRSADEQFF
>-|-|TRBV13
CASSSRTARGDSYEQYF
>once|TRBJ1-1|TRBV30
CAWNTGQGGSEAFF
>-|TRBJ2-7|TRBV9
CASSVDSMSYEQYF
>-|TRBJ1-1|TRBV27
CASSYGVGTEAFF
>once|TRBJ1-2|TRBV25-1
CASSEYEALVTF
>-|TRBJ1-2|TRBV2
CASISSEDNYGYTF
>-|TRBJ2-7|TRBV27
CASSSDRGLNEQYF
>-|TRBJ1-2|TRBV15
CATSSSLGEPYGYTF
>-|TRBJ1-1|TRBV5-1
CASSWGQGDTEAFF
>-|TRBJ2-2|TRBV5-6
CASSFQGARTGELFF
>-|TRBJ1-5|TRBV6-1
CASSEYSDRIDQPQHF
>-|TRBJ2-7|TRBV6-5
CASSPLGGPLDEQYF
>-|TRBJ2-3|TRBV11-2
CASSLVRSSTDTQYF
>-|TRBJ1-1|TRBV19
CASSIGGPSTEAFF
>-|TRBJ2-1|TRBV6-1
CASSEDRDPNNEQFF
>-|TRBJ2-4|TRBV5-1
CASSFRDRENIQYF
>-|TRBJ2-7|TRBV13
CASSSPGQYTYEQYF
>-|TRBJ1-2|TRBV9
CASSGGDGANYGYTF
>-|TRBJ1-1|TRBV5-1
CASSLDRVRATEAFF
>-|TRBJ2-7|TRBV6-1
CASSWTGGDEQYF